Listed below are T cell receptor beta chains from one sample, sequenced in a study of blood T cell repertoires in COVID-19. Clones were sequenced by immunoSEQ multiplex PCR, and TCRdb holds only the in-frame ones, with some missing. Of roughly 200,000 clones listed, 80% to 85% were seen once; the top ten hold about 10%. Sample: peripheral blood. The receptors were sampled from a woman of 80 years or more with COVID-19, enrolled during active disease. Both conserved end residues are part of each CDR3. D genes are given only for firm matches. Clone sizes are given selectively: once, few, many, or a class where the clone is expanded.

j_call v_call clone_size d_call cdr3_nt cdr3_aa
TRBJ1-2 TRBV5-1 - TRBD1 TGCGCCAGCAGCTTAGATGGGGACAGGCTCTATGGCTACACCTTC CASSLDGDRLYGYTF
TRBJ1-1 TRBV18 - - TGTGCCAGCTCACCACCTGGGACAAAAACTGAAGCTTTCTTT CASSPPGTKTEAFF
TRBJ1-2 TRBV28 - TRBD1 TGTGCCAGCAGTGCGTCCAAACAGGGGTTTCATGGCTACACCTTC CASSASKQGFHGYTF
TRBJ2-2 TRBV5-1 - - TGCGCCAGCAGCTGGCAGTTAGGAGGTCCCGGGGAGCTGTTTTTT CASSWQLGGPGELFF
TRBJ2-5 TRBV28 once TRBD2 TGTGCCAGCAGTCCAAGGATAGCGGGGGGGCGGAAAGAGACCCAGTACTTC CASSPRIAGGRKETQYF
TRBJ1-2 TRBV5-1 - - TGCGCCAGCAGCCCGGCAGGTCCGACGTACTATGGCTACACCTTC CASSPAGPTYYGYTF
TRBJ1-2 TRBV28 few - TGTGCCAGCAGTGAGACAGCGAACAACTATGGCTACACCTTC CASSETANNYGYTF
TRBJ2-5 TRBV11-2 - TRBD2 TGTGCCAGCAGCTACACCGGGACTAGCAAAGAGACCCAGTACTTC CASSYTGTSKETQYF
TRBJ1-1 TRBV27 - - TGTGCCAGCAGTTCGCGAGGAATTGAAGCTTTCTTT CASSSRGIEAFF
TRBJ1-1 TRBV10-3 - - TGTGCCATCAGTGAAGGACAAACTGAAGCTTTCTTT CAISEGQTEAFF
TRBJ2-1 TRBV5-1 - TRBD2 TGCGCCAGCAGCTTCAATTCCGGGACTAGCGGTTACAATGAGCAGTTCTTC CASSFNSGTSGYNEQFF
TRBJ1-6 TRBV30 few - TGTGCCTGGAGTGTCGCGTCCTCCTATAATTCACCCCTCCACTTT CAWSVASSYNSPLHF
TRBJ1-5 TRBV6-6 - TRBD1 TGTGCCACCGGACAGGGACGAAATCAGCCCCAGCATTTT CATGQGRNQPQHF
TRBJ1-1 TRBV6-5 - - TGTGCCAGCAAGGGGGGGGAAGGAGGAAGGTCGAAAGCTTTCTTT CASKGGEGGRSKAFF
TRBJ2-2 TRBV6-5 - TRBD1 TGTGCCAGCACCGCCGGGACAGGGCCCACCGGGGAGCTGTTTTTT CASTAGTGPTGELFF
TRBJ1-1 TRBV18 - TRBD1 TGTGCCAGCTCCCGGGACAGGGGGGCTGAAGCTTTCTTT CASSRDRGAEAFF
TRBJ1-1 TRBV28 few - TGTGCCAGCAGTTTAGGGGGCGGGTTGTCTATCTCTGAAGCTTTCTTT CASSLGGGLSISEAFF
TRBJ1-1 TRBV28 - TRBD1 TGTGCCAGCAGCCCGACAGGGGGGTTGATTTCGGAAGCTTTCTTT CASSPTGGLISEAFF
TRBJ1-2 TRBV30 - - TGTGCCTCAACGCCCGGGTCCTTTGACTATGGCTACACCTTC CASTPGSFDYGYTF
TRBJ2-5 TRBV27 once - TGTGCCAGCAGTTTTCTCGGCCGGGGGGAGACCCAGTACTTC CASSFLGRGETQYF
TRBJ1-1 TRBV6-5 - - TGTGCCAGCAGTTACTCGAGTCTATTGGTAGCTTTCTTT CASSYSSLLVAFF
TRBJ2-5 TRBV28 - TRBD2 TGTGCCAGCTCGGTAGCGGGGGGCCAGGAAGAGACCCAGTACTTC CASSVAGGQEETQYF
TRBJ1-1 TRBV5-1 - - TGCGCCAGCAGCTCTCAAGGGGTTGGCACTGAAGCTTTCTTT CASSSQGVGTEAFF
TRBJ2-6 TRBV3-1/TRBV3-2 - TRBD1 TGTGCCAGCAGCGGCCGGGACAGGGCTTCTGGGGCCAACGTCCTGACTTTC CASSGRDRASGANVLTF
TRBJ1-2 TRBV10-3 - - TGTGCCATCAGTGTTCGGGCTAACTATGGCTACACCTTC CAISVRANYGYTF
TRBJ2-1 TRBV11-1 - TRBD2 TGTGCCAGCAGATGGGGGACTAGCGGGGACGAGCAGTTCTTC CASRWGTSGDEQFF
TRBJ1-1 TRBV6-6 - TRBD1 TGTGCCAGCACAAAGACAGGGGGCACTGAAGCTTTCTTT CASTKTGGTEAFF
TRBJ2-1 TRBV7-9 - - TGTGCCAGCAGCTCCACAGGTTATGAGCAGTTCTTC CASSSTGYEQFF
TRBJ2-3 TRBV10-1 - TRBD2 TGCGCCAGCAGTGAGGAGCCTAGCGGGGGAAGTCCGGATACGCAGTATTTT CASSEEPSGGSPDTQYF
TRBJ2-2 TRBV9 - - TGTGCCAGCAGCGTAGAAGGCAGGGGGAACACCGGGGAGCTGTTTTTT CASSVEGRGNTGELFF
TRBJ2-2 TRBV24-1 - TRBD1 TGTGCCACCAGTCGACAGGGGGTGAACACCGGGGAGCTGTTTTTT CATSRQGVNTGELFF
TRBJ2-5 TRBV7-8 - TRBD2 TGTGCCAGCAGCCGGGGGGGAGGAGAGACCCAGTACTTC CASSRGGGETQYF
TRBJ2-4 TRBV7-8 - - TGTGCCAGCAGCCGAGGTTCGGCCCCGGGGAACATTCAGTACTTC CASSRGSAPGNIQYF
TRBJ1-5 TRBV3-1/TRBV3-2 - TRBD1 TGTGCCAGCAGCCAAGGACAGGGATTACAGCCCCAGCATTTT CASSQGQGLQPQHF
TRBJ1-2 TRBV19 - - TGTGCCAGTAGTCGCCAGGGAATGAGCTATGGCTACACCTTC CASSRQGMSYGYTF
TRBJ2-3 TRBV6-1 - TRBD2 TGTGCCAGCAGTGAAGGACTAGCCGGATACCGTTCTAGCACAGATACGCAGTATTTT CASSEGLAGYRSSTDTQYF
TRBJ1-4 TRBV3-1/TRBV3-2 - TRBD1 TGTGCCAGCAGCTCGGGACAGGGCGGGGAAAAACTGTTTTTT CASSSGQGGEKLFF
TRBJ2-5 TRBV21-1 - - TGTGCCAGCCGAGGGACAGGGGAGGGGGAGACCCAGTACTTC CASRGTGEGETQYF
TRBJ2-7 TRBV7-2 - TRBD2 TGTGCCAGCAGCTACACCGGGACTAGCGGGTACGAGCAGTACTTC CASSYTGTSGYEQYF
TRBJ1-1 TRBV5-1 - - TGCGCCAGCAGCTTCCCGCCGGCAGGTGCCGGCACTGAAGCTTTCTTT CASSFPPAGAGTEAFF
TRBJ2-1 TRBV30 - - TGTGCCTGGGTCGGGGACAACTCGGGCAATGAGCAGTTCTTC CAWVGDNSGNEQFF
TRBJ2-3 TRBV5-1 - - TGCGCCAGCAGCTTGGACGCCCCAGGACTCGGGCTGTATTTT CASSLDAPGLGLYF
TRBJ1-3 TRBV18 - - TGTGCCAGCTCACCTAAAGACCACTACTCTGGAAACACCATATATTTT CASSPKDHYSGNTIYF
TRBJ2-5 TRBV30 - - TGTGCCTGGAGTGGGTCCCAGGGCGGACCAGAGACCCAGTACTTC CAWSGSQGGPETQYF
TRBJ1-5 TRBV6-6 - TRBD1 TGTGCCACCCGACAGGGCGATCAGCCCCAGCATTTT CATRQGDQPQHF
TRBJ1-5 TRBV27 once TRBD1 TGTGCCAGCAGTCCGGAAGGGACAGGCCGGAATCAGCCCCAGCATTTT CASSPEGTGRNQPQHF
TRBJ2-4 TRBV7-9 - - TGTGCCAGCAGCTCCCGCGGGACCGACCCCTATGGAGCCAAAAACATTCAGTACTTC CASSSRGTDPYGAKNIQYF
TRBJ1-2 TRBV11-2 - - TGTGCCAGCAGCCGAATCTCAGCGTATGGCTACACCTTC CASSRISAYGYTF
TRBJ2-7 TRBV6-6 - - TGTGCCAGCAGCCGCGAGGGGGGGTGGGAGCAGTACTTC CASSREGGWEQYF
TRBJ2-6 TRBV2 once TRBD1 TGTGCCAGCAGGCCGACAGGGGTTGGGGCCAACGTCCTGACTTTC CASRPTGVGANVLTF
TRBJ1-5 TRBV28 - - TGTGCCAGCAGTTCCTCCGCCCGACAGATCAATCAGCCCCAGCATTTT CASSSSARQINQPQHF